Shown below are 15 T cell receptor beta chains from a single sample sequenced in a study of OX40 agonist ivuxolimab in advanced cancers. Data came from immunoSEQ multiplex PCR; TCRdb stores just in-frame clones and leaves some out. Of about 53,000 clones detected, around nine tenths appear once; the ten largest clones hold around 1.5%. This specimen consisted of CD4+ or CD8+ T cells sorted from blood, obtained in a trial of the OX40 agonist ivuxolimab. The receptors come from an adult with an advanced solid tumor such as melanoma, head and neck, liver or kidney cancer.

This clone was detected once. The chain uses TRBV10-3 and TRBJ2-1, with 9 bases lining up with TRBD2. This CDR3 is 17 amino acids long. Germline-derived CDR1 and CDR2 are ENHRY and SYGVKD. J was trimmed by 7 bases and V by 1 base; bases with no gene match: 11. CDR3 amino acids: CAISELGGGRATNEQFF. CDR3 DNA sequence: TGTGCCATCAGTGAGTTGGGGGGCGGGAGGGCCACTAATGAGCAGTTCTTC.

The chain joins TRBV18 to TRBJ2-7; 7 nucleotides match TRBD2. CDR3 length: 14 residues. Germline trimming cut 1 base from V and 2 bases from J; bases unmatched to any gene: 2. The germline V gene encodes CDR1 KGHSH and CDR2 LQKENI. CDR3 DNA: TGTGCCAGCTCACCACGGGACTACCCCTACGAGCAGTACTTC. Its translation is CASSPRDYPYEQYF.

This chain connects TRBV20-1 to TRBJ2-7; D is unclear. The germline CDR1 and CDR2 sequences are DFQATT and SNEGSKA (reference sequence). The CDR3 has 11 amino acids. V was pared by 6 bases and J by 3 bases, with 9 bases between. CDR3 nucleotides: TGCAGTGCCCAGAAGGACTACGAGCAGTACTTC. It encodes CSAQKDYEQYF.

The chain recombines TRBV4-1 with TRBJ2-2; 9 nucleotides agree with TRBD2. This CDR3 spans 16 amino acids. Germline CDR1 is MGHRA and CDR2 is YSYEKL. The V and J ends lost 4 bases and 1 base, in that order; junction bases with no gene match: 4. Here the CDR3 reads CASSPRTSVNTGELFF. The CDR3 DNA follows: TGCGCCAGCAGCCCCCGGACTAGCGTGAACACCGGGGAGCTGTTTTTT.

The chain has TRBV19 and TRBJ1-2; D might be TRBD1 (6 bases). Deletions cut 5 bases from V and 4 bases from J, with 14 bases between. The CDR3 consists of 14 residues. CDR1 is LNHDA and CDR2 is SQIVND in the germline V gene (reference sequence). The CDR3 nucleotides are TGTGCCAGTAGTCGTCAGGGGTTAAGCTATGGCTACACCTTC. Amino acids: CASSRQGLSYGYTF. Using reference TRBV19 and TRBJ1-2 for the parts outside the CDR3, the full variable domain is DGGITQSPKYLFRKEGQNVTLSCEQNLNHDAMYWYRQDPGQGLRLIYYSQIVNDFQKGDIAEGYSVSREKKESFPLTVTSAQKNPTAFYLCASSRQGLSYGYTFGSGTRLTVV.

V is TRBV5-1 and J is TRBJ2-7; possible D gene TRBD1, 6 bases. CDR3 length: 12 residues. Per germline, CDR1 SGHRS and CDR2 YFSETQ. V lost 8 bases to trimming and J lost 3 bases, with 12 bases between them. CDR3 protein: CASTLQGYEQYF. DNA for the CDR3: TGCGCCAGTACTCTACAGGGCTACGAGCAGTACTTC.

This chain joins TRBV6-1 and TRBJ2-1; TRBD2 agrees at 13 bases. CDR1 and CDR2 from the germline V gene are MNHNS and SASEGT. The CDR3 is 15 amino acids. After removal of 2 bases from V and 9 bases from J, the junction contained 4 bases not matched to a gene. DNA for the CDR3: TGTGCCAGCAGTGAAACTAGCGGGAGGGCTGGTGAGCAGTTCTTC. It codes for CASSETSGRAGEQFF.

The J gene is TRBJ2-3, the V gene TRBV6-6, with 10 bases identical to TRBD2. Trimming at V came to 6 bases and at J to 0 bases, leaving 3 bases not matched to a gene. CDR1 and CDR2 from the germline V gene are MNHNY and SVGAGI (reference sequence). The CDR3 spans 15 residues. This chain's CDR3 is CASSRAGGSTDTQYF. The CDR3 nucleotides read TGTGCCAGCAGCCGAGCGGGGGGGAGCACAGATACGCAGTATTTT.

This clone occurred once. The chain combines TRBV18 with TRBJ1-2, with 8 bases identical to TRBD1. V trimming: 3 bases; J trimming: 8 bases; junction bases outside the gene matches: 5. The CDR3 spans 13 residues. CDR1 KGHSH and CDR2 LQKENI come from the germline V gene. CDR3 sequence: CASSPGQGRGYTF. DNA for the CDR3: TGTGCCAGCTCACCTGGACAGGGCCGCGGCTACACCTTC.

J is TRBJ2-5 and V is TRBV2; the match to TRBD1 covers 12 bases. The J segment lost 3 bases and the V segment lost 2 bases, leaving 10 bases of the junction unmatched. The V gene's germline CDR1 is SNHLY and CDR2 FYNNEI. This CDR3 is 18 amino acids long. CDR3 DNA: TGTGCCAGCAGTGAAAACGACTTGGGACAGGGGGCCAAAGAGACCCAGTACTTC. Amino acid sequence: CASSENDLGQGAKETQYF.

This clone was seen only once. The chain couples TRBV18 to TRBJ1-3, with no clear D. Germline lookup yields CDR1 KGHSH and CDR2 LQKENI. V lost 6 bases and J 0 bases, leaving 9 bases between the germline ends. The CDR3 totals 14 residues. This CDR3 reads CASSPNGSGNTIYF. CDR3 coding DNA: TGTGCCAGCTCGCCTAACGGCTCTGGAAACACCATATATTTT.

The V call is TRBV18, the J call TRBJ2-1, with D perhaps matching TRBD1 (5 bases). The CDR3 totals 13 residues. Germline-derived CDR1 and CDR2 are KGHSH and LQKENI. V lost 0 bases, J lost 7 bases, and 7 bases lay in between. CDR3 nucleotides: TGTGCCAGCTCACCACCGGGGCTGAATGAGCAGTTCTTC. Its protein product is CASSPPGLNEQFF.

The chain couples TRBV5-4 to TRBJ2-7; TRBD1 aligns across 9 bases. Germline CDR1 reads SGHNT; CDR2 reads YYREEE (reference sequence). The CDR3 has 16 amino acids. With 4 bases clipped from V and 5 bases from J, the junction kept 13 bases outside the gene matches. The CDR3 reads CASSPRTGTGNHEQYF. The CDR3 nucleotides are TGTGCCAGCAGCCCACGTACCGGGACAGGGAACCACGAGCAGTACTTC.

This clone was seen a handful of times. The chain uses TRBV5-1 and TRBJ1-1; D possibly corresponds to TRBD1 (6 bases). Germline V gene sequence: CDR1 SGHRS, CDR2 YFSETQ. The CDR3 extends over 12 amino acids. Trimming removed 4 bases at V and 6 bases at J, with 10 bases between. CDR3 amino acids: CASSGQLAEAFF. Here the CDR3 DNA reads TGCGCCAGCAGCGGACAGCTCGCTGAAGCTTTCTTT.

In its sample, this clone was seen a few times. The CDR3 region has the DNA TGTGCCAGCAGCCCTGGGGGAGCTAACACTGAAGCTTTCTTT. Translating gives CASSPGGANTEAFF. This rearrangement joins TRBV9 to TRBJ1-1, with D maybe TRBD1 (5 bases). With 4 bases removed from V and 2 bases from J, the gap between germline ends came to 12 bases. In germline, CDR1 is SGDLS, CDR2 YYNGEE. CDR3 length: 14 amino acids.